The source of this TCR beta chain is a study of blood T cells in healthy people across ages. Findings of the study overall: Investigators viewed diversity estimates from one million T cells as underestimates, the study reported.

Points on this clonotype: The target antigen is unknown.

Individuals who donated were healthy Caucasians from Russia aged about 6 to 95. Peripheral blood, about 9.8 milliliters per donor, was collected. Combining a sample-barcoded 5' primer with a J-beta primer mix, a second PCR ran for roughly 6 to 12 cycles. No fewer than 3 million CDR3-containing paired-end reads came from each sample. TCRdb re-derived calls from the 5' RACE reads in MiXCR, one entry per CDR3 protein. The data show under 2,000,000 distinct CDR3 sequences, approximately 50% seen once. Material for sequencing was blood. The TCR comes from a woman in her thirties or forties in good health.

CDR3 bases: TGTGCCAGCAGCTCAGGGGGCCGCTCCTATAATTCACCCCTCCACTTT. As protein: CASSSGGRSYNSPLHF. The V and J genes are TRBV7-8 and TRBJ1-6, with 8 bases matching TRBD1. This CDR3 has 16 amino acids. The germline V gene has CDR1 SGHVS and CDR2 FQNEAQ. Trimming cost V 4 bases and J 0 bases; bases outside gene matches: 2.